The source of this TCR beta chain is a study of Ad26.COV2.S vaccination and SARS-CoV-2 variants. Study context: The Ad26.COV2.S arm of the COV1001 trial was where the donor was placed.

With respect to this clone: Its target is not known.

Treatment here: 15 to 20 received Ad26.COV2.S at low or high dose, single or two shots; a few received placebo; per-sample allocation not given. Sampling occurred on day 63 after the first vaccine or placebo injection. Adults aged 18-55 years in Boston included the donor. TCRdb keeps only in-frame clones here, not all; method: immunoSEQ multiplex PCR. The repertoire holds hundreds of thousands of clones, with 92% as singletons. Per the germline V gene, CDR1 is MNHEY and CDR2 is SVGEGT. The CDR3 totals 14 residues. V was pared by 2 bases and J by 4 bases, with 2 bases of the junction left unmatched. Whole-study findings and limits: Non-spike TCR breadth was similar in vaccine and placebo recipients. Ad26.COV2.S recipients had broader spike-specific TCRs (P = 0.0014).

Specimen: peripheral blood, collected in a trial of Ad26.COV2.S vaccine versus placebo. The chain links TRBV6-2 or TRBV6-3 to TRBJ1-1, with TRBD1 matching over 9 bases. This sequence originates from a person between 18 and 65 years old who received the Ad26.COV2.S COVID-19 vaccine or a placebo. The CDR3 nucleotides read TGTGCCAGCAGTTACGGACAGGGGTTCACTGAAGCTTTCTTT. Translation: CASSYGQGFTEAFF.